This T cell receptor beta chain was retrieved from a study of cytomegalovirus exposure and HLA in healthy donors. Study as a whole: Early on, a data release was issued that held some 85 million unique TCRs from HLA-typed donors.

Both 60 Vbeta primers and 13 Jbeta primers went into the PCR. The assay was immunoSEQ multiplex PCR, and TCRdb's table has in-frame clones only and misses some. The sample consists of over 65,000 clones, about 82% of them appearing once. Source material: PBMCs. The clonotype originates from a young woman in good health and CMV-seronegative.

The CDR3 nucleotides read TGTGCCAGTAGCCTAGGGGGTTCAAGCTCCTACGAGCAGTACTTC. It encodes CASSLGGSSSYEQYF. V is TRBV19 and J is TRBJ2-7; D perhaps matches TRBD1 (6 bases). Trimming stripped 6 bases from V and 0 bases from J, with 15 bases between. CDR3 size: 15 residues. CDR1 and CDR2 (germline): LNHDA, SQIVND (reference sequence).